The source of this T cell receptor beta chain is a study of blood T cell repertoires in COVID-19 (dated by TCRdb to 2018 to 2021). Background for the entire study: ImmuneRACE Cohort 3 recovered participants were defined by two consecutive negative NP/OP PCR tests, healthcare professional clearance, or symptom resolution. The repertoires were made available in a free public database intended to serve as a resource for research on the immune response to SARS-CoV-2. The material from the prospective study consisted of cDNA or gDNA derived from T cells, B-cell-depleted T cells, or PBMCs. Samples covering the acute and convalescent phases of COVID-19 were provided by collaborators in the United States, Italy and Spain. Where HLA class I and class II types were available, the types were taken from metadata supplied by the sample provider, not from assay-based typing. Subjects who had been exposed to COVID-19, were actively infected with it, or had recovered from it provided the deeply sampled blood TCRbeta repertoires that made up the dataset. Nearly every sample came with metadata listing a de-identified subject ID, COVID-19 status, age in years and sex. The samples were drawn from the first 160 participants of the ongoing ImmuneRACE study and from some 1,300 subjects provided by 6 global collaborators. Findings and caveats that apply to the study as a whole: The amount of clinical and demographic metadata varied by source and participant and was provided uncurated.

As to this clone: Its antigen remains undetermined. One base away there is no much larger clone; base qualities are not given.

The cysteine opens and the phenylalanine closes a CDR3 of 15 amino acids. Only the CDR3 part of the read is kept: 45 bases, read in frame from the first base. The junction shows trimming of 1 base on V and 0 bases on J, plus 9 bases between the germline ends. CDR1 and CDR2 were assigned from the germline V gene as SGHTA and FQGTGA. TCRbeta CDR3 regions were amplified from genomic DNA by means of the immunoSEQ Assay, a bias-controlled multiplex PCR. The authors processed their data as follows. Within the assay, amplification of reference gene primers was used to estimate how many nucleated cells each sample contained. Sequence reads were collapsed and filtered to measure the absolute abundance of every unique TCRbeta CDR3 rearrangement. For each sample, productive Simpson clonality was calculated as the square root of Simpson's diversity index over productive rearrangements. Imported from immuneACCESS, the table was reduced by TCRdb to in-frame sequences with V and J called. These copies leave out some clones; in studies compared against another copy, an unresolved V gene accounts for under half, and the cause of the remainder is not known. That table is the source of V, J and clone size, and D and trimming were worked out from the DNA. The sample yields hundreds of thousands of clones; about 88% were counted once. The top ten hold over 2% of the sample.

Participants in the prospective study were aged 18 to 89 years, lived in about two dozen United States geographic areas, and enrolled through a virtual design. In the prospective study, participants were assigned to cohorts based on the clinical history participants reported in a screening survey and a study questionnaire. In the prospective study, mobile phlebotomists collected whole blood, serum and a nasopharyngeal or oropharyngeal swab from each participant. Prospective study participants could optionally give additional blood draws and questionnaires over an approximately two-month period. Before DNA extraction, prospective study blood samples were shipped either frozen or at room temperature.

Source material: PBMCs or T cells enriched from blood (not recorded which). The sequence came from a woman aged 55-70 years in a cohort exposed to, infected with or recovered from COVID-19 (not recorded which). This chain joins TRBV7-3 to TRBJ1-1; D gene: possibly TRBD1, on 6 matching bases. The DNA reads TGTGCCAGCAGCTTAAATGGACAGTTGAACACTGAAGCTTTCTTT. Translated, it gives CASSLNGQLNTEAFF.